The rows below give T cell receptor beta chains drawn from one sample of a study of T cells after yellow fever vaccination. MiXCR, run by TCRdb on the 5' RACE reads, gives a single entry per CDR3 protein. The repertoire holds 450,000 to 650,000 distinct CDR3 sequences, roughly 13% seen once, with roughly 13% in the top ten. The sample here was PBMCs, taken on the day of the yellow fever booster vaccination. The receptors shown here come from a man under 40 who received the YFV17D yellow fever vaccine. Both conserved end residues are part of each CDR3. Fields, in order: J gene, V gene, clone size, D gene, CDR3 protein, CDR3 DNA. D genes are given only for firm matches. Clone size appears in some rows only: once, few, many, or a class for an expanded clone.

J: TRBJ2-1; V: TRBV7-2; size: few; D: .; CDR3: CASSLTRDNEQFF; DNA: TGTGCCAGCAGCTTGACTAGGGACAATGAGCAGTTCTTC
J: TRBJ2-7; V: TRBV24-1; size: .; D: .; CDR3: CATSVREQNYEQYF; DNA: TGTGCCACCAGTGTACGAGAGCAGAACTACGAGCAGTACTTC
J: TRBJ2-7; V: TRBV5-8; size: .; D: TRBD1; CDR3: CASSILGTGASYEQYF; DNA: TGTGCCAGCAGCATCCTTGGGACAGGGGCCTCCTACGAGCAGTACTTC
J: TRBJ2-7; V: TRBV7-8; size: many; D: .; CDR3: CASSRQQGRGYEQYF; DNA: TGTGCCAGCAGCAGACAACAGGGTAGGGGTTACGAGCAGTACTTC
J: TRBJ2-1; V: TRBV5-1; size: few; D: TRBD2; CDR3: CASSSRPGLVSYNEQFF; DNA: TGCGCCAGCAGCTCCCGACCGGGACTAGTATCCTACAATGAGCAGTTCTTC
J: TRBJ2-1; V: TRBV7-8; size: .; D: TRBD1; CDR3: CASSLDRMSSYNEQFF; DNA: TGTGCCAGCAGCTTGGACAGGATGAGCTCCTACAATGAGCAGTTCTTC
J: TRBJ2-3; V: TRBV6-5; size: .; D: .; CDR3: CASLMGDTQYF; DNA: TGTGCCAGCCTAATGGGAGATACGCAGTATTTT
J: TRBJ2-3; V: TRBV7-2; size: few; D: .; CDR3: CASSPLGGSRTQYF; DNA: TGTGCCAGCAGCCCCTTGGGGGGCAGTCGTACGCAGTATTTT
J: TRBJ2-7; V: TRBV5-5; size: .; D: .; CDR3: CASSLIAGAYEQYF; DNA: TGTGCCAGCAGCTTGATAGCAGGAGCCTACGAGCAGTACTTC
J: TRBJ2-5; V: TRBV18; size: .; D: .; CDR3: CASLLGSGEQETQYF; DNA: TGTGCCAGCTTACTGGGGTCAGGGGAACAAGAGACCCAGTACTTC
J: TRBJ2-7; V: TRBV5-1; size: .; D: .; CDR3: CASSLVVSGVYEQYF; DNA: TGCGCCAGCAGCTTGGTGGTTAGCGGAGTGTACGAGCAGTACTTC
J: TRBJ2-7; V: TRBV10-3; size: .; D: .; CDR3: CAISESRRRYEQYF; DNA: TGTGCCATCAGTGAGTCGAGGAGAAGATACGAGCAGTACTTC
J: TRBJ1-3; V: TRBV18; size: few; D: TRBD1; CDR3: CASRDSQRNTIYF; DNA: TGTGCCAGCCGGGACAGCCAGCGAAACACCATATATTTT
J: TRBJ1-4; V: TRBV7-6; size: .; D: .; CDR3: CASSLQGPGLGKEKLFF; DNA: TGTGCCAGCAGCTTACAAGGGCCGGGCCTCGGCAAGGAAAAACTGTTTTTT
J: TRBJ2-1; V: TRBV5-1; size: few; D: .; CDR3: CASSLNVETNEQFF; DNA: TGCGCCAGCAGCCTTAATGTCGAGACCAATGAGCAGTTCTTC
J: TRBJ1-1; V: TRBV5-1; size: few; D: .; CDR3: CASSRPTGNTEAFF; DNA: TGCGCCAGCAGCCGACCCACAGGGAACACTGAAGCTTTCTTT
J: TRBJ2-1; V: TRBV20-1; size: few; D: TRBD2; CDR3: CSARGISGSNEQFF; DNA: TGCAGTGCTAGAGGAATTAGCGGGAGCAATGAGCAGTTCTTC
J: TRBJ1-6; V: TRBV7-9; size: .; D: .; CDR3: CASSLTQEESPLHF; DNA: TGTGCCAGCAGCTTAACACAGGAGGAATCACCCCTCCACTTT
J: TRBJ1-5; V: TRBV2; size: many; D: .; CDR3: CASRPGLSNQPQHF; DNA: TGTGCCAGTAGACCAGGGTTAAGCAATCAGCCCCAGCATTTT
J: TRBJ1-2; V: TRBV20-1; size: .; D: TRBD1; CDR3: CSARVPTGGLSGYTF; DNA: TGCAGTGCTAGAGTCCCGACAGGGGGTCTTTCTGGCTACACCTTC
J: TRBJ2-1; V: TRBV7-2; size: many; D: .; CDR3: CASSLGTYNEQFF; DNA: TGTGCCAGCAGCTTAGGGACTTACAATGAGCAGTTCTTC
J: TRBJ2-1; V: TRBV12-3/TRBV12-4; size: .; D: TRBD2; CDR3: CASSPAGGTYNEQFF; DNA: TGTGCCAGCAGTCCCGCGGGAGGAACCTACAATGAGCAGTTCTTC
J: TRBJ2-2; V: TRBV18; size: many; D: TRBD1; CDR3: CASSPGTGGTGELFF; DNA: TGTGCCAGCTCACCAGGGACAGGGGGCACCGGGGAGCTGTTTTTT
J: TRBJ2-7; V: TRBV27; size: .; D: .; CDR3: CASSLNPFGEQYF; DNA: TGTGCCAGCAGTTTGAATCCTTTTGGGGAGCAGTACTTC
J: TRBJ2-1; V: TRBV10-3; size: .; D: TRBD1; CDR3: CAIRAGTGGITSNEQFF; DNA: TGTGCCATCAGAGCCGGGACAGGGGGAATAACATCCAATGAGCAGTTCTTC
J: TRBJ2-1; V: TRBV2; size: few; D: TRBD2; CDR3: CAVAGGVYNEQFF; DNA: TGTGCCGTAGCGGGAGGTGTCTACAATGAGCAGTTCTTC
J: TRBJ2-3; V: TRBV12-3/TRBV12-4; size: few; D: TRBD2; CDR3: CASTLNGREGQLGDTQYF; DNA: TGTGCCAGCACCCTAAATGGCCGGGAGGGCCAGCTGGGGGATACGCAGTATTTT
J: TRBJ2-7; V: TRBV7-8; size: few; D: TRBD1; CDR3: CASSPGQGFHEQYF; DNA: TGTGCCAGCAGCCCAGGACAGGGTTTCCACGAGCAGTACTTC
J: TRBJ1-1; V: TRBV12-3/TRBV12-4; size: .; D: TRBD1; CDR3: CASILSGQGNTEAFF; DNA: TGTGCCAGCATCTTATCTGGACAGGGGAACACTGAAGCTTTCTTT
J: TRBJ2-1; V: TRBV20-1; size: .; D: .; CDR3: CSAEVPGYNEQFF; DNA: TGCAGTGCAGAGGTCCCGGGCTACAATGAGCAGTTCTTC
J: TRBJ1-1; V: TRBV12-3/TRBV12-4; size: once; D: .; CDR3: CASRPTGWNTEAFF; DNA: TGTGCCAGCAGACCTACAGGGTGGAACACTGAAGCTTTCTTT
J: TRBJ2-5; V: TRBV24-1; size: few; D: .; CDR3: CATSRDGRTETQYF; DNA: TGTGCCACCAGTCGGGACGGTCGGACAGAGACCCAGTACTTC
J: TRBJ2-1; V: TRBV10-3; size: .; D: .; CDR3: CAISDPSDGGLNEQFF; DNA: TGTGCCATCAGTGATCCAAGTGATGGGGGGCTCAATGAGCAGTTCTTC
J: TRBJ2-3; V: TRBV7-6; size: few; D: TRBD2; CDR3: CASSLEGSGRIADTQYF; DNA: TGTGCCAGCAGCTTAGAGGGGAGCGGGAGGATAGCAGATACGCAGTATTTT
J: TRBJ2-7; V: TRBV12-3/TRBV12-4; size: .; D: .; CDR3: CASSPVGTYEQYF; DNA: TGTGCCAGCAGCCCAGTGGGGACCTACGAGCAGTACTTC
J: TRBJ1-1; V: TRBV19; size: .; D: TRBD1; CDR3: CATKLPGQGTEAFF; DNA: TGTGCCACCAAACTCCCGGGACAGGGTACTGAAGCTTTCTTT
J: TRBJ1-1; V: TRBV27; size: .; D: .; CDR3: CASSFDPDSNTEAFF; DNA: TGTGCCAGCAGTTTCGACCCCGACAGTAACACTGAAGCTTTCTTT
J: TRBJ2-2; V: TRBV10-3; size: .; D: .; CDR3: CAISESGPGMNTGELFF; DNA: TGTGCCATCAGTGAGTCAGGGCCCGGGATGAACACCGGGGAGCTGTTTTTT
J: TRBJ2-1; V: TRBV4-3; size: few; D: .; CDR3: CASSQGSGTAYNEQFF; DNA: TGCGCCAGCAGCCAGGGATCCGGGACTGCCTACAATGAGCAGTTCTTC
J: TRBJ1-1; V: TRBV7-2; size: many; D: TRBD1; CDR3: CASSLNRGAEAFF; DNA: TGTGCCAGCAGCTTAAACAGGGGAGCTGAAGCTTTCTTT
J: TRBJ2-1; V: TRBV4-3; size: many; D: TRBD2; CDR3: CASRYVAGGPNEQFF; DNA: TGCGCCAGCCGTTACGTAGCGGGAGGGCCGAATGAGCAGTTCTTC
J: TRBJ2-7; V: TRBV7-2; size: few; D: TRBD2; CDR3: CASSLDFTSGLYEQYF; DNA: TGTGCCAGCAGCCTAGATTTTACTAGCGGACTCTACGAGCAGTACTTC
J: TRBJ2-4; V: TRBV5-4; size: few; D: TRBD2; CDR3: CASSLRPSGRAMSKNIQYF; DNA: TGTGCCAGCAGCTTGCGTCCTAGCGGGAGGGCCATGTCCAAAAACATTCAGTACTTC
J: TRBJ2-7; V: TRBV29-1; size: .; D: TRBD1; CDR3: CSVPTGVSYEQYF; DNA: TGCAGCGTCCCGACAGGGGTTTCCTACGAGCAGTACTTC
J: TRBJ1-1; V: TRBV19; size: .; D: .; CDR3: CASIRRDPAEAFF; DNA: TGTGCCAGTATCCGGCGAGACCCAGCTGAAGCTTTCTTT
J: TRBJ2-5; V: TRBV12-3/TRBV12-4; size: .; D: .; CDR3: CASSFRRAVLRRSEETQYF; DNA: TGTGCCAGCAGTTTCAGGCGGGCGGTCCTTCGTCGTTCGGAAGAGACCCAGTACTTC
J: TRBJ2-2; V: TRBV20-1; size: many; D: .; CDR3: CSSTMRGSTGELFF; DNA: TGCAGTAGCACTATGCGGGGTAGCACCGGGGAGCTGTTTTTT
J: TRBJ1-1; V: TRBV20-1; size: .; D: .; CDR3: CSATALVGTEAFF; DNA: TGCAGTGCTACCGCCCTCGTGGGCACTGAAGCTTTCTTT